The 20 T cell receptor beta chains below all came from one sample that was sequenced in a study of patients and donors after allogeneic stem cell transplantation. TCRdb reprocessed the RT-PCR reads via MiXCR and lists one record per CDR3 protein. The data contain roughly 250,000 distinct CDR3 sequences, around an eighth of them singletons. The sample comprised blood, either unsorted or a sorted T cell fraction (not recorded which). Receptors were obtained from a human donor who was either an allogeneic HSCT recipient or a stem cell or donor lymphocyte infusion donor (not recorded which). It is not recorded whose cells these are; they may come from a transplant donor.

The chain has TRBV19 and TRBJ2-1; no clear D. With 4 bases removed from V and 3 bases from J, the gap between germline ends came to 10 bases. Germline V gene lookup returns CDR1 LNHDA and CDR2 SQIVND (reference sequence). The CDR3 contains 14 residues. DNA for the CDR3: TGTGCCAGTAGTACAGCCGCCTACTACAATGAGCAGTTCTTC. It encodes CASSTAAYYNEQFF.

This clonotype showed up just a few times. The chain employs TRBV5-1 and TRBJ2-1; TRBD2 agrees at 11 bases. Germline CDR1 SGHRS, CDR2 YFSETQ. CDR3 length: 18 residues. Trimming at V came to 0 bases and at J to 4 bases, leaving 9 bases not matched to a gene. The CDR3 loop reads CASSLVTAVAGGYNEQFF. The CDR3, as DNA: TGCGCCAGCAGCTTGGTTACCGCGGTAGCGGGAGGGTACAATGAGCAGTTCTTC.

This clonotype was observed at least ten times. The CDR3 sequence: CASSLTGGLLEQYF. The CDR3 bases are TGCGCCAGCAGCTTGACAGGGGGCTTACTCGAGCAGTACTTC. This chain links TRBV5-1 with TRBJ2-7, with 9 bases that match TRBD1. Losses at the gene ends were 1 base for V and 6 bases for J; bases not matched to a gene: 5. Looked up from germline, CDR1 is SGHRS and CDR2 is YFSETQ. The length of the CDR3 is 14 residues. Full variable domain (missing parts from reference TRBV5-1 and TRBJ2-7): KAGVTQTPRYLIKTRGQQVTLSCSPISGHRSVSWYQQTPGQGLQFLFEYFSETQRNKGNFPGRFSGRQFSNSRSEMNVSTLELGDSALYLCASSLTGGLLEQYFGPGTRLTVT.

This clonotype has a count of ten or more. The genes are TRBV24-1 and TRBJ1-5; no reliable D call. Trimming removed 9 bases from V and 0 bases from J, with 8 bases in between. Germline lookup yields CDR1 KGHDR and CDR2 SFDVKD. This CDR3 contains 13 residues. CDR3: CATAQDSNQPQHF. The CDR3, as DNA: TGTGCCACCGCTCAGGATAGCAATCAGCCCCAGCATTTT.

The CDR3 reads CASSVVEDTQYF. The DNA for the CDR3 is TGTGCCAGCAGCGTAGTTGAAGATACGCAGTATTTT. This sequence joins TRBV9 and TRBJ2-3; D gene uncertain. CDR3 length equals 12 residues. V gave up 0 bases and J gave up 5 bases, with 4 bases separating them. Germline assignment: CDR1 SGDLS and CDR2 YYNGEE.

The chain joins TRBV6-5 to TRBJ2-7, with unresolved D. V shed 3 bases and J shed 3 bases, with 15 bases lying between them. The CDR3 totals 15 residues. In germline, CDR1 is MNHEY, CDR2 SVGAGI. Here the CDR3 reads CASSYEALRGYEQYF. The CDR3, as DNA: TGTGCCAGCAGTTATGAGGCCCTACGCGGCTACGAGCAGTACTTC.

The DNA of the CDR3 is TGTGCCACCAGCGCACCGGGACAGGGGGATTCACCCCTCCACTTT. Residues: CATSAPGQGDSPLHF. The J gene is TRBJ1-6, the V gene TRBV15; 11 bases are a match to TRBD1. Germline V gene lookup returns CDR1 LNHNV and CDR2 YYDKDF (reference sequence). This CDR3 region has 15 residues. Trimming cost V 5 bases and J 8 bases; bases outside gene matches: 5.

This clonotype has more than one count but fewer than ten. The chain combines TRBV9 with TRBJ1-1, with 8 bases lining up with TRBD1. Trimming at V came to 0 bases and at J to 6 bases, leaving 7 bases not matched to a gene. The CDR3 has 15 residues. Germline values: CDR1 SGDLS, CDR2 YYNGEE. The CDR3 sequence is CASSVAYRGESEAFF. Here the CDR3 DNA reads TGTGCCAGCAGCGTAGCTTACAGGGGGGAGTCTGAAGCTTTCTTT.

This clonotype was counted at least ten times. V and J are TRBV5-1 and TRBJ1-2; D remains ambiguous. Germline values: CDR1 SGHRS, CDR2 YFSETQ. The germline V and J ends were trimmed by 0 bases and 0 bases, with 9 bases remaining between them. The CDR3 loop spans 15 amino acids. CDR3 sequence (DNA): TGCGCCAGCAGCTTGGGAGGGAGTGCTAACTATGGCTACACCTTC. This sequence encodes CASSLGGSANYGYTF.

V is TRBV2 and J is TRBJ2-3; D uncertain. CDR3 size: 13 residues. V lost 5 bases to trimming and J lost 5 bases, with 11 bases between them. CDR1 is SNHLY, CDR2 FYNNEI, per germline. The CDR3: CASSTPDVDTQYF. The CDR3 DNA sequence: TGTGCCAGCAGTACCCCAGACGTAGATACGCAGTATTTT.

The genes are TRBV7-9 and TRBJ1-1; D gene uncertain. V was trimmed by 8 bases and J by 3 bases, leaving 13 bases between them. The CDR3 consists of 13 residues. CDR1 SEHNR and CDR2 FQNEAQ come from the germline V gene (reference sequence). DNA of the CDR3: TGTGCCAGCGAGGAATCTAGGGACACTGAAGCTTTCTTT. It codes for CASEESRDTEAFF.

The rearrangement links TRBV5-5 to TRBJ1-1; D gene unclear. Germline assignment: CDR1 SGHKS and CDR2 YYEKEE (reference sequence). The CDR3 consists of 14 residues. V lost 4 bases and J lost 0, with 10 bases in between. As DNA, the CDR3 is TGTGCCAGCAGCCCTAGGGAACTGAACACTGAAGCTTTCTTT. Its translation is CASSPRELNTEAFF.

The table lists this clonotype with many counts. CDR3 in amino acids: CSARRLAGSETQYF. The CDR3, as DNA: TGCAGTGCTAGAAGACTAGCGGGAAGTGAGACCCAGTACTTC. The rearrangement links TRBV20-1 to TRBJ2-5; 11 bases are shared with TRBD2. Trimming removed 2 bases from V and 5 bases from J; junction bases left unmatched: 4. Germline CDR1 reads DFQATT; CDR2 reads SNEGSKA (reference sequence). This CDR3 has 14 amino acids.

The chain recombines TRBV5-1 with TRBJ1-2; D unresolved. Looked up from germline, CDR1 is SGHRS and CDR2 is YFSETQ. The CDR3 length is 14 residues. V was shortened by 3 bases and J by 7 bases, with 16 bases between the two germline ends. CDR3 amino acids: CASSWDGNSGGYTF. CDR3 coding DNA: TGCGCCAGCAGCTGGGATGGGAATTCGGGTGGCTACACCTTC.

In the case of this clonotype: The junction does not match germline at one end; this may be a read error. The chain combines TRBV12-3 or TRBV12-4 with TRBJ1-2; D unresolved. The CDR3 runs to 12 residues. The CDR3 DNA reads TGTGCCAGCAGCACTACTAAATATGGCTACACCTTC. It specifies CASSTTKYGYTF.

The chain recombines TRBV12-3 or TRBV12-4 with TRBJ2-7, with 9 bases aligning to TRBD1. After removal of 6 bases from V and 4 bases from J, the junction contained 10 bases not matched to a gene. The CDR3 has 15 residues. CDR3 in amino acids: CASSGPDRGGYEQYF. The CDR3 bases are TGTGCCAGCAGCGGACCGGACAGGGGCGGATACGAGCAGTACTTC.

Comments on this clonotype: Compared with germline, one end of the junction differs, possibly owing to a read error. The chain employs TRBV5-1 and TRBJ1-1; maybe TRBD1 (5 bases). Germline CDR1 reads SGHRS; CDR2 reads YFSETQ. This CDR3 contains 14 residues. In DNA form, the CDR3 reads TGCGCCAGCAGCTGGGGGGAAATGAACATTGAAGCTTTCTTT. This gives the protein CASSWGEMNIEAFF.

The V gene is TRBV7-3, the J gene TRBJ1-1; D may be TRBD1 (6 bases). Germline V gives CDR1 SGHTA, CDR2 FQGTGA. This CDR3 has 13 amino acids. V gave up 5 bases and J gave up 2 bases, with 9 bases separating them. In DNA, the CDR3 is TGTGCCAGCAGCCAGGGGACTAACACTGAAGCTTTCTTT. This sequence encodes CASSQGTNTEAFF.

J is TRBJ2-7 and V is TRBV20-1; D tentatively fits TRBD1 or TRBD2 (5 bases each). The CDR3 has 12 amino acids. Looked up from germline, CDR1 is DFQATT and CDR2 is SNEGSKA (reference sequence). Trimming took 2 bases from V and 4 from J, leaving 9 bases between them. Written as DNA, the CDR3 is TGCAGTGCTAGAAGGGACGTATACGAGCAGTACTTC. This codes for CSARRDVYEQYF.

This clonotype has ten or more counts. This chain connects TRBV24-1 to TRBJ1-2; the match to TRBD1 covers 8 bases. The CDR3 contains 15 residues. The V gene's germline CDR1 is KGHDR and CDR2 SFDVKD. Germline trimming cut 3 bases from V and 4 bases from J; bases unmatched to any gene: 6. CDR3 in DNA: TGTGCCACCAGTGATGACAGGGGAGACGGCTATGGCTACACCTTC. Its translation: CATSDDRGDGYGYTF.